One and the same sample provided the 9 T cell receptor beta chains below, sequenced in a study of cytomegalovirus exposure and HLA in healthy donors. The primer mix had 60 Vbeta and 13 Jbeta primers. Using immunoSEQ multiplex PCR, the repertoire was profiled, and TCRdb retains in-frame clones only, with some absent. The sample records some 190,000 clones, 81% being singletons. Material: PBMCs. These receptors all stem from a man between 18 and 35 years old in good health and CMV-seronegative.

This sequence joins TRBV18 and TRBJ1-2; 8 bases are shared with TRBD1. This CDR3 region has 13 residues. Losses at the gene ends were 3 bases for V and 3 bases for J; bases not matched to a gene: 0. Per the germline V gene, CDR1 is KGHSH and CDR2 is LQKENI. The CDR3 DNA follows: TGTGCCAGCTCACCGACAGGGGACTATGGCTACACCTTC. Protein sequence: CASSPTGDYGYTF.

V and J are TRBV27 and TRBJ2-1; D possibly corresponds to TRBD1 (5 bases). V lost 0 bases and J lost 3, with 12 bases in between. Looked up from germline, CDR1 is MNHEY and CDR2 is SMNVEV (reference sequence). The CDR3 has 16 residues. CDR3 nucleotides: TGTGCCAGCAGTTTATCTTCTGGACAAAACTACAATGAGCAGTTCTTC. As protein: CASSLSSGQNYNEQFF.

DNA of the CDR3: TGTGCCAGCAGCTCAACCCCTTTGAGCCTAGCGGGAGATCGGAACATTCAGTACTTC. Encoded protein: CASSSTPLSLAGDRNIQYF. The chain employs TRBV7-2 and TRBJ2-4; 10 bases fit TRBD2. After removal of 4 bases from V and 7 bases from J, the junction contained 19 bases not matched to a gene. Germline V gene lookup returns CDR1 SGHTA and CDR2 FQGNSA. The CDR3 has 19 residues.

The genes are TRBV9 and TRBJ2-3; 8 bases are a match to TRBD2. CDR1 and CDR2 (germline): SGDLS, YYNGEE. This CDR3 has 17 amino acids. V lost 0 bases and J lost 5; bases outside the gene matches: 11. The CDR3 DNA follows: TGTGCCAGCAGCGTAGCCGATTGGGCGGGAGGTGTAGATACGCAGTATTTT. This codes for CASSVADWAGGVDTQYF.

The gene calls are TRBV5-5 and TRBJ1-2, with D tentatively TRBD1 (5 bases). This CDR3 is built from 14 residues. V lost 0 bases and J 4 bases, leaving 10 bases between the germline ends. The germline gives CDR1 SGHKS, CDR2 YYEKEE (reference sequence). Here the CDR3 reads CASSLDTGPYGYTF. The CDR3 DNA follows: TGTGCCAGCAGCTTGGACACAGGTCCCTATGGCTACACCTTC.

This sequence joins TRBV4-3 and TRBJ1-2; TRBD1 might be the D (6 bases). From germline, CDR1 is LGHNA and CDR2 YSLEER. The germline V and J ends were trimmed by 1 base and 8 bases, with 17 bases remaining between them. The length of the CDR3 is 15 residues. The CDR3 reads CASSQALRQAGGYTF. Here the CDR3 DNA reads TGCGCCAGCAGCCAAGCGCTCAGACAGGCTGGCGGCTACACCTTC.

The CDR3 reads CASSLSVGTSGEGIQYF. The CDR3 coding sequence is TGTGCCAGCAGTTTATCCGTCGGGACTAGCGGGGAGGGCATTCAGTACTTC. The rearrangement links TRBV27 to TRBJ2-4; 13 bases are a match to TRBD2. Germline values: CDR1 MNHEY, CDR2 SMNVEV (reference sequence). The CDR3 has 17 residues. J gave up 9 bases and V 0 bases, and 8 bases lay outside the gene matches.

This rearrangement joins TRBV18 to TRBJ2-1, with TRBD2 matching over 8 bases. Germline CDR1 reads KGHSH; CDR2 reads LQKENI. V trimming: 6 bases; J trimming: 5 bases; junction bases outside the gene matches: 6. This CDR3 comprises 14 residues. This chain's CDR3 is CASSPGLGNNEQFF. The CDR3 bases are TGTGCCAGCTCCCCGGGACTAGGGAACAATGAGCAGTTCTTC.

The V call is TRBV4-3, the J call TRBJ2-1, with TRBD2 matching over 10 bases. CDR1 and CDR2 from the germline V gene are LGHNA and YSLEER. V lost 0 bases and J lost 4; bases outside the gene matches: 3. The CDR3 totals 16 residues. CDR3 region: CASSQEPAGGYNEQFF. The DNA for the CDR3 is TGCGCCAGCAGCCAAGAACCAGCGGGGGGGTACAATGAGCAGTTCTTC.